The 20 T cell receptor beta chains below were found in one sample sequenced in a study of T-cell memory formation after mild COVID-19. TCRdb recomputed calls from the 5' RACE reads with MiXCR, one row per CDR3 protein. The table lists 200,000 to 250,000 distinct CDR3 sequences, under 12% of them singletons. Sequencing was performed on PBMCs or a T cell subset sorted from them (not recorded which). These receptors were collected from a man between 18 and 29 years old who had mild COVID-19 (a few samples of this study predate the infection). Cell type and time point are not known.

The rearrangement links TRBV4-3 to TRBJ1-2; no firm D call. Per germline, CDR1 LGHNA and CDR2 YSLEER. This CDR3 is built from 16 residues. V lost 4 bases and J 0 bases, leaving 15 bases between the germline ends. In DNA, the CDR3 is TGCGCCAGCAGCCTCGAGACCGACTCCTCTAACTATGGCTACACCTTC. This gives the protein CASSLETDSSNYGYTF.

This clonotype has a handful of counts. The chain recombines TRBV5-1 with TRBJ2-1; D not certain. This CDR3 has 15 residues. V was pared by 4 bases and J by 0 bases, with 11 bases between. Germline V gene sequence: CDR1 SGHRS, CDR2 YFSETQ. CDR3 sequence: CASSPGRTSYNEQFF. CDR3 nucleotide sequence: TGCGCCAGCAGCCCCGGTCGGACCTCCTACAATGAGCAGTTCTTC.

V usage is TRBV5-1 and J usage is TRBJ2-2, with a possible D match to TRBD1 (5 bases). The CDR3 is 14 amino acids. Germline CDR1 SGHRS, CDR2 YFSETQ. Trimming removed 4 bases at V and 4 bases at J, with 11 bases between. CDR3 DNA sequence: TGCGCCAGCAGCCCCAGGGTGGGCACCGGGGAGCTGTTTTTT. Protein sequence: CASSPRVGTGELFF.

V and J are TRBV7-2 and TRBJ2-5, with TRBD2 identical over 9 bases. Germline V gives CDR1 SGHTA, CDR2 FQGNSA. The CDR3 runs to 16 residues. V shed 2 bases and J 2 bases; nucleotides not matched to a gene: 6. The CDR3 region has the DNA TGTGCCAGCAGCTTAATGCGGGGGGGATTACAAGAGACCCAGTACTTC. Residues: CASSLMRGGLQETQYF.

This clonotype was picked up a small number of times. V usage is TRBV4-1 and J usage is TRBJ1-1; 8 bases fit TRBD1. Germline assignment: CDR1 MGHRA and CDR2 YSYEKL. Trimming removed 1 base from V and 0 bases from J; junction bases left unmatched: 4. The length of the CDR3 is 16 residues. The CDR3 region has the DNA TGCGCCAGCAGCCAAGCGGACAGGGTTATGAACACTGAAGCTTTCTTT. Protein sequence: CASSQADRVMNTEAFF.

V usage is TRBV5-1 and J usage is TRBJ1-3; a weak D match, TRBD1 (5 bases). V lost 0 bases, J lost 4 bases, and 8 bases lay in between. Germline CDR1 and CDR2: SGHRS and YFSETQ. The CDR3 runs to 14 residues. CDR3 sequence reads: CASSLGQGGNTIYF. The CDR3 region has the DNA TGCGCCAGCAGCTTGGGGCAGGGCGGAAACACCATATATTTT.

This clonotype was counted a few times. V usage is TRBV29-1 and J usage is TRBJ1-5, with no clear D. Per the germline V gene, CDR1 is SQVTM and CDR2 is ANQGSEA. CDR3 size: 11 residues. The CDR3, as DNA: TGCAGGCGAGCTGCCCGGCAGCCCCAGCATTTT. Its protein is CRRAARQPQHF.

V usage is TRBV6-5 and J usage is TRBJ2-5; TRBD1 matches 11 bases. Germline CDR1 MNHEY, CDR2 SVGAGI. This CDR3 is 14 amino acids long. Trimming cost V 5 bases and J 5 bases; bases outside gene matches: 4. CDR3 sequence (DNA): TGTGCCAGCAGTCGCCGGGACAGGGGGGAGACCCAGTACTTC. It yields the protein CASSRRDRGETQYF.

The V and J genes are TRBV6-2 or TRBV6-3 and TRBJ1-2, with TRBD1 as a possible D gene (6 bases). Germline V gene sequence: CDR1 MNHEY, CDR2 SVGEGT. The length of the CDR3 is 18 residues. The V end lost 5 bases, the J end lost 4 bases, and 26 bases lay between the germline ends. In nucleotides, the CDR3 is TGTGCCAGCAGTCCTTGGATAGGGGGATCCTCTGGAGTCTATGGCTACACCTTC. It codes for CASSPWIGGSSGVYGYTF.

V gene TRBV6-5 combines with J gene TRBJ1-1; 7 bases match TRBD1. The CDR3 spans 14 residues. The V gene end was trimmed by 4 bases and the J gene end by 1 base; junction bases not matched to a gene: 3. The germline gives CDR1 MNHEY, CDR2 SVGAGI. The CDR3 loop reads CASSSRGWNTEAFF. The CDR3, as DNA: TGTGCCAGCAGTTCCAGGGGGTGGAACACTGAAGCTTTCTTT.

The chain uses TRBV19 and TRBJ1-1; 7 nucleotides align to TRBD1. The CDR3 length is 15 residues. CDR1 is LNHDA, CDR2 SQIVND, per germline (reference sequence). Trimming cost V 2 bases and J 2 bases; bases outside gene matches: 5. CDR3 region: CASSITRTGNTEAFF. The CDR3 coding sequence is TGTGCCAGTAGTATAACAAGGACAGGAAACACTGAAGCTTTCTTT.

The gene calls are TRBV7-9 and TRBJ1-1, with D perhaps matching TRBD1 (5 bases). Trimming left V 5 bases short and J 5 bases short, with 12 bases between. CDR3 length: 13 amino acids. Germline CDR1 and CDR2: SEHNR and FQNEAQ (reference sequence). This CDR3 is CASSLDGGTEAFF. In DNA, the CDR3 is TGTGCCAGCAGCCTGGACGGGGGGACTGAAGCTTTCTTT.

The chain is built from TRBV5-1 and TRBJ1-1, with D possibly TRBD1 on 6 matching bases. Trimming took off 2 bases at V and 4 bases at J, with 15 bases between the two ends. CDR3 length equals 15 residues. CDR1 and CDR2 (germline): SGHRS, YFSETQ. CDR3 sequence reads: CASSLPGGGGTEAFF. The CDR3, as DNA: TGCGCCAGCAGCTTACCAGGTGGGGGCGGCACTGAAGCTTTCTTT.

This clonotype showed up just a few times. V is TRBV28 and J is TRBJ2-7, with D possibly being TRBD1 (6 bases). The length of the CDR3 is 14 residues. Trimming pared 6 bases from V and 2 bases from J, leaving 14 bases between. Germline V gene data show CDR1 as MDHEN and CDR2 as SYDVKM. CDR3 nucleotides: TGTGCCAGCAGCCTCAGGACAGCACCCTACGAGCAGTACGTC. This translates into CASSLRTAPYEQYV.

The chain employs TRBV27 and TRBJ1-4; 7 bases align to TRBD1. With 6 bases clipped from V and 2 bases from J, the junction kept 6 bases outside the gene matches. This CDR3 spans 15 amino acids. Germline V gene sequence: CDR1 MNHEY, CDR2 SMNVEV (reference sequence). CDR3: CASSLTGATNEKLFF. The CDR3 coding sequence is TGTGCCAGCAGCCTCACAGGGGCGACTAATGAAAAACTGTTTTTT.

The chain carries TRBV10-3 and TRBJ2-3, with D unresolved. Germline CDR1 ENHRY, CDR2 SYGVKD. V was pared by 0 bases and J by 4 bases, with 11 bases between. The CDR3 has 15 residues. The CDR3 region is CAISESLPPADTQYF. In nucleotides, the CDR3 is TGTGCCATCAGTGAGTCTCTCCCTCCGGCAGATACGCAGTATTTT.

This clonotype was seen only a few times. The CDR3 nucleotides read TGTGCCAGCAGTCTTGTCTACGGGGACTCACCCCTCCACTTT. Protein sequence: CASSLVYGDSPLHF. The rearrangement links TRBV12-3 or TRBV12-4 to TRBJ1-6; D perhaps matches TRBD1 (5 bases). This CDR3 region has 14 residues. V was clipped by 5 bases and J by 10 bases, with 15 bases between them.

The genes are TRBV18 and TRBJ1-1; 8 bases agree with TRBD1. This CDR3 region has 14 residues. CDR1 and CDR2 from the germline V gene are KGHSH and LQKENI. With V trimmed by 6 bases and J by 1 base, 4 bases remained unmatched. The CDR3: CASSPGQANTEAFF. CDR3 DNA sequence: TGTGCCAGCTCCCCGGGACAGGCGAACACTGAAGCTTTCTTT.

There are a few counts of this clonotype. V and J are TRBV27 and TRBJ2-7; 9 bases match TRBD1. CDR1 is MNHEY and CDR2 is SMNVEV in the germline V gene (reference sequence). V gave up 2 bases and J gave up 3 bases; unmatched junction bases: 2. This CDR3 has 14 amino acids. In DNA form, the CDR3 reads TGTGCCAGCAGTTTAAGACAGGGGGTCTACGAGCAGTACTTC. It encodes CASSLRQGVYEQYF.

This chain links TRBV6-6 with TRBJ2-5; 8 nucleotides line up with TRBD2. Germline trimming cut 8 bases from V and 5 bases from J; bases unmatched to any gene: 13. The CDR3 length is 15 residues. Per germline, CDR1 MNHNY and CDR2 SVGAGI (reference sequence). This chain's CDR3 is CASSRFGGEGETQYF. DNA of the CDR3: TGTGCCAGCTCGAGGTTCGGGGGGGAGGGGGAGACCCAGTACTTC.